Below are 30 T cell receptor beta chains sequenced from a single sample in a study of type 1 regulatory T cells. TCRdb re-called the reads with MiXCR, one entry per CDR3 protein. The repertoire consists of 25,000 or so distinct CDR3 sequences, with roughly 50% occurring once and the leading ten covering 4.8%. Their antigens are not known. Material for sequencing was cultured T cells, either the whole culture or a sorted T cell fraction (not recorded which). These receptors came from a human donor in good health.

This clonotype was recorded at least ten times. The chain uses TRBV7-9 and TRBJ2-7; unclear D gene. V was pared by 2 bases and J by 2 bases, with 13 bases between. Germline V gene sequence: CDR1 SEHNR, CDR2 FQNEAQ (reference sequence). The CDR3 has 15 residues. The CDR3 coding sequence is TGTGCCAGCAGCTTATCCCAGGTGGGGACCTACGAGCAGTACTTC. Its protein is CASSLSQVGTYEQYF. Variable domain in full (rest from reference TRBV7-9 and TRBJ2-7): DTGVSQNPRHKITKRGQNVTFRCDPISEHNRLYWYRQTLGQGPEFLTYFQNEAQLEKSRLLSDRFSAERPKGSFSTLEIQRTEQGDSAMYLCASSLSQVGTYEQYFGPGTRLTVT.

The chain uses TRBV10-3 and TRBJ2-7; D remains ambiguous. This CDR3 is 13 amino acids long. Germline loops: CDR1 ENHRY, CDR2 SYGVKD. V was shortened by 2 bases and J by 0 bases, with 5 bases between the two germline ends. CDR3 residues: CAISERDSYEQYF. The CDR3 bases are TGTGCCATCAGTGAGAGGGACTCCTACGAGCAGTACTTC.

The chain uses TRBV6-1 and TRBJ1-1; D not resolved. The CDR3 totals 13 residues. The germline gives CDR1 MNHNS, CDR2 SASEGT. The V end lost 5 bases, the J end lost 0 bases, and 7 bases lay between the germline ends. The CDR3 nucleotides read TGTGCCAGCAGTCTCCGGATGAACACTGAAGCTTTCTTT. Its protein product is CASSLRMNTEAFF.

This clonotype has a single count. A much larger clone lies one base from this, so it may be a read error. The conserved final phenylalanine or tryptophan is absent from the CDR3, which likely points to a read error. The rearrangement links TRBV18 to TRBJ1-1; perhaps TRBD1 as D (5 bases). The CDR3 totals 13 residues. The V gene lost 5 bases and the J gene lost 1 base, with 8 bases spanning the gap. Germline CDR1 KGHSH, CDR2 LQKENI. The CDR3 protein is CASSDSGNTEAFL. The CDR3 region has the DNA TGTGCCAGCTCAGACAGCGGGAACACTGAAGCTTTCCTT.

This clonotype is labeled medium-sized. The rearrangement links TRBV20-1 to TRBJ2-4; no reliable D call. This CDR3 is 14 amino acids long. Germline CDR1 and CDR2: DFQATT and SNEGSKA (reference sequence). Deletions cut 2 bases from V and 5 bases from J, with 13 bases between. CDR3 nucleotides: TGCAGTGCTAGATCGGACCTAAGGCAAAACATTCAGTACTTC. Protein sequence: CSARSDLRQNIQYF.

The CDR3 DNA reads as TGTGCCACGGCCGGCACAGGGATGCACAATGAGCAGTTCTTC. Translated: CATAGTGMHNEQFF. The chain links TRBV24-1 to TRBJ2-1, with D perhaps matching TRBD1 (6 bases). CDR1 is KGHDR, CDR2 SFDVKD, per germline. Trimming took off 10 bases at V and 5 bases at J, with 17 bases between the two ends. The CDR3 has 14 residues.

Worth noting for this clonotype: A read error may explain this, as a much larger clone is one base away. CDR3 sequence: CSARGPSTGRVGNEQFF. The DNA for the CDR3 is TGCAGTGCTAGAGGGCCTTCAACTGGACGGGTCGGCAATGAGCAGTTCTTC. V is TRBV20-1 and J is TRBJ2-1, with D unclear. CDR1 is DFQATT, CDR2 SNEGSKA, per germline (reference sequence). The ends were cut back, 1 base at V and 6 bases at J, with 22 bases in the middle. This CDR3 has 17 amino acids.

The chain joins TRBV28 to TRBJ1-4, with D unclear. Per the germline V gene, CDR1 is MDHEN and CDR2 is SYDVKM. The V end lost 5 bases, the J end lost 3 bases, and 13 bases lay between the germline ends. The CDR3 is 15 amino acids. The CDR3 nucleotides are TGTGCCAGCAGTACCGAATATGAGGCTAATGAAAAACTGTTTTTT. Amino acids: CASSTEYEANEKLFF.

The sample holds one count of this clonotype. The gene calls are TRBV3-1 and TRBJ2-7, with D perhaps matching TRBD1 (5 bases). The length of the CDR3 is 15 residues. Germline assignment: CDR1 LGHDT and CDR2 YNNKEL (reference sequence). V was clipped by 1 base and J by 0 bases, with 10 bases between them. CDR3 DNA sequence: TGTGCCAGCAGCCAAGCCTCTCAGGGCTCCTACGAGCAGTACTTC. Its translation: CASSQASQGSYEQYF.

This clonotype was observed a few times. The chain carries TRBV7-8 and TRBJ1-1; D is ambiguous. The CDR3 is 14 amino acids. The V end was cut by 5 bases, the J end by 3 bases, with 13 bases between. Germline V gives CDR1 SGHVS, CDR2 FQNEAQ. The CDR3 sequence: CASSRWGSDTEAFF. CDR3 coding DNA: TGTGCCAGCAGCCGTTGGGGATCGGACACTGAAGCTTTCTTT.

This clonotype is a singleton in its sample. This chain uses TRBV5-1 with TRBJ2-7; possibly TRBD1 for D (5 bases). Germline-derived CDR1 and CDR2 are SGHRS and YFSETQ. The V end was cut by 1 base, the J end by 5 bases, with 19 bases between. This CDR3 is 16 amino acids long. The DNA of the CDR3 is TGCGCCAGCAGCTTGTTATCTGACAGTTTGAGTAACGAGCAGTACTTC. Translated: CASSLLSDSLSNEQYF.

CDR3 nucleotide sequence: TGTGCCAGCAGCTTATCCAGCGGGGTAGGGGAGCAGTACTTC. Translated: CASSLSSGVGEQYF. J is TRBJ2-7 and V is TRBV5-4; 7 bases map to TRBD2. Germline values: CDR1 SGHNT, CDR2 YYREEE (reference sequence). This CDR3 comprises 14 residues. Trimming at V came to 2 bases and at J to 7 bases, leaving 9 bases not matched to a gene.

In its sample, this clonotype was seen many times. In nucleotides, the CDR3 is TGTGCCAGCCAGAGAGACAGTTGGGGCAATCAGCCCCAGCATTTT. Its protein is CASQRDSWGNQPQHF. The chain couples TRBV19 to TRBJ1-5, with D perhaps TRBD1 (5 bases). This CDR3 is built from 15 residues. CDR1 and CDR2 from the germline V gene are LNHDA and SQIVND (reference sequence). V shed 9 bases and J shed 2 bases, with 17 bases lying between them.

The rearrangement joins TRBV5-1 to TRBJ2-1; D is unresolved. CDR3 length equals 13 residues. V was pared by 4 bases and J by 5 bases, with 10 bases between. Germline V gene lookup returns CDR1 SGHRS and CDR2 YFSETQ. CDR3 DNA sequence: TGCGCCAGCAGCCCTCTAAAAAACAATGAGCAGTTCTTC. Residues: CASSPLKNNEQFF. Full variable domain (remainder filled in from reference TRBV5-1 and TRBJ2-1): KAGVTQTPRYLIKTRGQQVTLSCSPISGHRSVSWYQQTPGQGLQFLFEYFSETQRNKGNFPGRFSGRQFSNSRSEMNVSTLELGDSALYLCASSPLKNNEQFFGPGTRLTVL.

This clonotype was detected only a few times. The gene calls are TRBV4-2 and TRBJ2-3; 7 bases agree with TRBD1. The length of the CDR3 is 16 residues. Losses at the gene ends were 1 base for V and 4 bases for J; bases not matched to a gene: 8. From germline, CDR1 is LGHNA and CDR2 YNFKEQ. CDR3 residues: CASSQGKGGYSDTQYF. The DNA for the CDR3 is TGTGCCAGCAGCCAAGGGAAAGGGGGCTATTCAGATACGCAGTATTTT.

The CDR3 coding sequence is TGTGCCAGCGGCGGGCAGGGACAAACGAAGAGATTCTACGAGCAGTACTTC. It encodes CASGGQGQTKRFYEQYF. V usage is TRBV21-1 and J usage is TRBJ2-7; whether TRBD1, the table's D call, matches the DNA was not checked. TRBV21-1 is labeled a pseudogene. This CDR3 comprises 17 residues.

This clonotype is medium-sized in the sample. The V and J genes are TRBV12-3 or TRBV12-4 and TRBJ1-4, with 7 bases matching TRBD1. V trimming: 2 bases; J trimming: 6 bases; junction bases outside the gene matches: 9. The CDR3 has 16 amino acids. In DNA form, the CDR3 reads TGTGCCAGCAGTTTAACTCAGGGGGTACTCCATGAAAAACTGTTTTTT. Translating gives CASSLTQGVLHEKLFF.

On this clonotype itself: Because it lacks the conserved phenylalanine or tryptophan at the end, this CDR3 is likely a read error. CDR3 in amino acids: CSARRGGQYS. The CDR3 nucleotides read TGCAGTGCTAGACGCGGCGGCCAGTACTCC. The rearrangement joins TRBV20-1 to TRBJ2-5, with no clear D. V shed 2 bases and J shed 10 bases, with 8 bases lying between them. CDR3 length: 10 residues. In germline, CDR1 is DFQATT, CDR2 SNEGSKA (reference sequence).

The chain uses TRBV27 and TRBJ1-2, with TRBD1 matching over 9 bases. The CDR3 is 14 amino acids. Germline CDR1 and CDR2: MNHEY and SMNVEV (reference sequence). The V segment lost 5 bases and the J segment 8 bases; nucleotides outside the gene matches: 9. CDR3 DNA: TGTGCCAGCAGTACCGACAGGGGGGTCGGGGGCTACACCTTC. Translation gives CASSTDRGVGGYTF.

This clonotype came up a few times. The V call is TRBV6-6, the J call TRBJ1-5; D unresolved. From germline, CDR1 is MNHNY and CDR2 SVGAGI (reference sequence). With 0 bases removed from V and 6 bases from J, the gap between germline ends came to 3 bases. The CDR3 length is 12 residues. This CDR3 is CASSYSGQPQHF. CDR3 DNA sequence: TGTGCCAGCAGTTACTCAGGTCAGCCCCAGCATTTT.

This clonotype was recorded a few times. The genes are TRBV19 and TRBJ1-2; D ambiguous. Germline-derived CDR1 and CDR2 are LNHDA and SQIVND (reference sequence). Trimming took off 3 bases at V and 3 bases at J, with 17 bases between the two ends. The CDR3 loop spans 16 amino acids. CDR3 in amino acids: CASSIGLRVEYYGYTF. The CDR3 bases are TGTGCCAGTAGTATCGGTCTCCGGGTTGAATACTATGGCTACACCTTC.

This clonotype has only a few counts. The V gene is TRBV11-3, the J gene TRBJ2-7; 9 nucleotides agree with TRBD1. The CDR3 contains 15 residues. After removal of 5 bases from V and 1 base from J, the junction contained 6 bases not matched to a gene. In germline, CDR1 is SGHNT, CDR2 YENEEA. This CDR3 reads CASSLQGALSYEQYF. In nucleotides, the CDR3 is TGTGCCAGCAGCCTACAGGGGGCCTTGTCCTACGAGCAGTACTTC.

This rearrangement joins TRBV5-1 to TRBJ1-1; 9 positions agree with TRBD1. CDR1 and CDR2 (germline): SGHRS, YFSETQ. V shed 4 bases, J shed 2 bases, and the junction held 6 bases outside the gene matches. CDR3 size: 15 residues. The CDR3 reads CASSQRTGVNTEAFF. The DNA for the CDR3 is TGCGCCAGCAGCCAACGGACAGGGGTTAACACTGAAGCTTTCTTT.

This chain uses TRBV9 with TRBJ2-5; D tentatively fits TRBD1 or TRBD2 (5 bases each). V gave up 4 bases and J gave up 4 bases, with 29 bases separating them. The CDR3 runs to 19 residues. Germline CDR1 SGDLS, CDR2 YYNGEE. The CDR3 DNA reads TGTGCCAGCAGCCCGAGGGGATTACCTAGAAGGGACGTCCGAGAGACCCAGTACTTC. This encodes CASSPRGLPRRDVRETQYF.

V usage is TRBV5-5 and J usage is TRBJ1-6; D not certain. Trimming pared 4 bases from V and 0 bases from J, leaving 17 bases between. The CDR3 has 18 amino acids. The germline CDR1 and CDR2 sequences are SGHKS and YYEKEE (reference sequence). In nucleotides, the CDR3 is TGTGCCAGCAGCCGGGTCCCGGCAGTAAGCTCCTATAATTCACCCCTCCACTTT. Protein: CASSRVPAVSSYNSPLHF.

This clonotype is medium-sized within its sample. V and J are TRBV7-2 and TRBJ2-3; tentatively, D is TRBD2 (5 bases). Looked up from germline, CDR1 is SGHTA and CDR2 is FQGNSA. With 4 bases removed from V and 0 bases from J, the gap between germline ends came to 11 bases. The CDR3 runs to 15 residues. Here the CDR3 reads CASSSDYLSTDTQYF. Written as DNA, the CDR3 is TGTGCCAGCAGCTCAGACTACCTTAGCACAGATACGCAGTATTTT.

In this sample, this clonotype turned up once. V gene TRBV11-2 combines with J gene TRBJ2-5, with TRBD2 matching 15 bases. The CDR3 has 18 amino acids. Germline assignment: CDR1 SGHAT and CDR2 FQNNGV. The ends lost 4 bases at V and 2 bases at J; junction bases unmatched: 8. CDR3 DNA: TGTGCCAGCAGCTCGGGGACTAGCGGGGGGACATTTCAAGAGACCCAGTACTTC. It yields the protein CASSSGTSGGTFQETQYF.

This clonotype was observed once. The rearrangement joins TRBV5-5 to TRBJ1-4; the D is unclear. Between the trimmed V and J ends, which lost 2 bases and 7 bases, there was a span of 12 bases. CDR3 length: 14 residues. Germline CDR1 reads SGHKS; CDR2 reads YYEKEE (reference sequence). CDR3 region: CASSFRWGIEKLFF. The DNA of the CDR3 is TGTGCCAGCAGCTTTAGATGGGGAATTGAAAAACTGTTTTTT.

This clonotype is judged medium-sized. The rearrangement uses TRBV6-6 and TRBJ1-5, with a possible D match to TRBD1 (5 bases). V was clipped by 6 bases and J by 3 bases, with 18 bases between them. CDR1 and CDR2 (germline): MNHNY, SVGAGI (reference sequence). This CDR3 is built from 16 residues. Here the CDR3 reads CASSQEGTRNNQPQHF. CDR3 in DNA: TGTGCCAGCAGCCAAGAGGGGACCCGGAACAATCAGCCCCAGCATTTT.

The chain joins TRBV6-5 to TRBJ1-2; D is possibly TRBD1 (6 bases). Deletions cut 9 bases from V and 4 bases from J, with 18 bases between. This CDR3 is 14 amino acids long. The V gene's germline CDR1 is MNHEY and CDR2 SVGAGI. The CDR3 DNA reads TGTGCCAGTAGCCCTCCTGGGACATTCTATGGCTACACCTTC. Protein sequence: CASSPPGTFYGYTF.